This is a list of T cell receptor beta chains from one sample in a study of blood T cell repertoires in COVID-19. The protocol was immunoSEQ multiplex PCR, while the TCRdb copy is restricted to in-frame clones and leaves out a portion. The sample has hundreds of thousands of clones; approximately 82% are singletons. Sequencing used peripheral blood. The receptors were sampled from a woman over 75 with acute or convalescent COVID-19. Each CDR3 is given with its conserved first and last residue. D genes are given only for firm matches. Size is omitted from some rows. Given values are once, few, many or a class for expanded clones.

len	d_gene	abundance	v_gene	j_gene	CDR3nt	CDR3aa
15	TRBD1	NA	TRBV11-2	TRBJ1-2	TGTGCCAGCAGCTCCGCTACAGGGGGAGGTTTTTTGAACACCTTC	CASSSATGGGFLNTF
14	NA	NA	TRBV4-3	TRBJ2-1	TGCGCCAGCAGCCAAGATAGACGGGGCAATGAGCAGTTCTTC	CASSQDRRGNEQFF
13	NA	NA	TRBV5-1	TRBJ2-5	TGCGCCAGCAGCTTAGTCCCAGTAGAGACCCAGTACTTC	CASSLVPVETQYF
14	NA	NA	TRBV28	TRBJ2-7	TGTGCCAGCAGTTTACGTGCCGGCTCCTACGAGCAGTACTTC	CASSLRAGSYEQYF
15	NA	NA	TRBV4-3	TRBJ2-5	TGCGCCAGCAGCCAAGGGTTTAGCCCACAAGAGACCCAGTACTTC	CASSQGFSPQETQYF
12	NA	NA	TRBV2	TRBJ2-3	TGTGCCAGCGCGTGGGGGGCAGATACGCAGTATTTT	CASAWGADTQYF
15	TRBD2	NA	TRBV24-1	TRBJ2-7	TGTGCCACCAGTGACGCCGGGACTAGAGGTGGTGAGCAGTACTTC	CATSDAGTRGGEQYF
15	TRBD1	NA	TRBV4-1	TRBJ1-5	TGCGCCAGCAGCCAAGATGGACAGGGACATCAGCCCCAGCATTTT	CASSQDGQGHQPQHF
15	NA	NA	TRBV2	TRBJ2-5	TGTGCCAGCAGGGCCACCGAGCGTTCCCAAGAGACCCAGTACTTC	CASRATERSQETQYF
16	NA	NA	TRBV21-1	TRBJ2-7	TGTGCCAGCAGCAAATATAAAACAGGAGTGAGAGACGAGCAGTACTTC	CASSKYKTGVRDEQYF
14	NA	NA	TRBV11-1	TRBJ2-5	TGTGCCAGCAGCTTAGCTAGCGGCAAAGAGACCCAGTACTTC	CASSLASGKETQYF
15	TRBD2	NA	TRBV7-8	TRBJ2-7	TGTGCCAGCAGCTATATAGCGGGGAGCTCCTACGAGCAGTACTTC	CASSYIAGSSYEQYF
16	TRBD1	once	TRBV19	TRBJ1-1	TGTGCCAGTAGTGTATTTCCGGGACAGCAGAACACTGAAGCTTTCTTT	CASSVFPGQQNTEAFF
13	NA	NA	TRBV28	TRBJ1-2	TGTGCCAGCAGTACCCCAGGGGTTTCTGGCTACACCTTC	CASSTPGVSGYTF
15	NA	once	TRBV6-5	TRBJ1-1	TGTGCCAGCAATAGATATGGGGGGATGAACACTGAAGCTTTCTTT	CASNRYGGMNTEAFF
13	NA	NA	TRBV9	TRBJ2-5	TGTGCCAGCAGCGCCCGGCAGGGGGAGACCCAGTACTTC	CASSARQGETQYF
16	TRBD1	NA	TRBV2	TRBJ2-3	TGTGCCAGCATGAGGACAGGGACGGGTCGAACAGATACGCAGTATTTT	CASMRTGTGRTDTQYF